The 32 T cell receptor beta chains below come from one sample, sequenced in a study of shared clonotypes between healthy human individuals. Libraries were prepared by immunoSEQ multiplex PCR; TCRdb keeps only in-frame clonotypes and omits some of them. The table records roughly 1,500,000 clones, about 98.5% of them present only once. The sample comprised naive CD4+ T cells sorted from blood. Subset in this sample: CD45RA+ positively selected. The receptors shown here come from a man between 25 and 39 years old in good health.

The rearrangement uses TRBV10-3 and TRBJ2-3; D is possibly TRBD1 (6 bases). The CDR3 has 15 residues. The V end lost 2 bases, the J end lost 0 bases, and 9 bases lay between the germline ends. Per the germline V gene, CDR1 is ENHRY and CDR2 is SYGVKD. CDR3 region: CAISEPGASTDTQYF. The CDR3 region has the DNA TGTGCCATCAGTGAGCCAGGGGCTAGCACAGATACGCAGTATTTT.

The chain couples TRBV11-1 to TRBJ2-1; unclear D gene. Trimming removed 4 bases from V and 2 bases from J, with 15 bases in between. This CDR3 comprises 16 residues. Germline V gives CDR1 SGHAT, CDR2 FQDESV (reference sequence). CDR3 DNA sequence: TGTGCCAGCAGCTCCCCACCGGGCAACCCCTACAATGAGCAGTTCTTC. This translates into CASSSPPGNPYNEQFF.

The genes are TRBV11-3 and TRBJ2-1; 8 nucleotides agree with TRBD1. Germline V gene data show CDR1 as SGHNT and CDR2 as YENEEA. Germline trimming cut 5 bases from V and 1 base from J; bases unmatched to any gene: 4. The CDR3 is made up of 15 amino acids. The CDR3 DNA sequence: TGTGCCAGCAGCGAAGGACAGGGATCCTACAATGAGCAGTTCTTC. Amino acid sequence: CASSEGQGSYNEQFF.

The CDR3, as DNA: TGCGCCAGCAGCCGAGGGGCGGGAGAGGCTGAGCAGTTCTTC. Translation gives CASSRGAGEAEQFF. J is TRBJ2-1 and V is TRBV5-1, with 7 bases fitting TRBD2. CDR3 length: 14 residues. With V trimmed by 4 bases and J by 9 bases, 10 bases remained unmatched. Germline CDR1 is SGHRS and CDR2 is YFSETQ.

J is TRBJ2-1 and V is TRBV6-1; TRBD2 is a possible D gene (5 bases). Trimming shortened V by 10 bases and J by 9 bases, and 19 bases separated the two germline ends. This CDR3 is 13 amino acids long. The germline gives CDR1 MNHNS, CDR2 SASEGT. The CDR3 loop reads CAILPRGPPEQFF. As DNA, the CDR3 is TGTGCCATCCTACCCCGCGGGCCTCCTGAGCAGTTCTTC.

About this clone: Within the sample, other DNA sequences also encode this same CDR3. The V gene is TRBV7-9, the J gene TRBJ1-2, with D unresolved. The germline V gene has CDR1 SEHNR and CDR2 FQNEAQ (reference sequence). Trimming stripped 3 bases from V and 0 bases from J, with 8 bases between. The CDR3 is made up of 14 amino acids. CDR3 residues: CASSFGEANYGYTF. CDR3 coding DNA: TGTGCCAGCAGCTTCGGGGAAGCTAACTATGGCTACACCTTC.

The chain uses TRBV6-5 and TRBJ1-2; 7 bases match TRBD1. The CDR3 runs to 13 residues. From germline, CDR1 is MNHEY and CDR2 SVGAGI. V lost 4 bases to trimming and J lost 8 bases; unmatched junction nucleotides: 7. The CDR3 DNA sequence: TGTGCCAGCAGTTTGGGGCCAGGGGGAGGCTACACCTTC. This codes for CASSLGPGGGYTF.

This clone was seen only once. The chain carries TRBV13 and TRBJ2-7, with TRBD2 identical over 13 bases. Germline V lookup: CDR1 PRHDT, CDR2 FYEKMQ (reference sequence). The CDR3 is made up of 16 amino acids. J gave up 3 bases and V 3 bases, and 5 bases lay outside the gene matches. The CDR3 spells CASSFTSGRANYEQYF. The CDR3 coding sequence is TGTGCCAGCAGCTTTACTAGCGGGAGGGCCAACTACGAGCAGTACTTC. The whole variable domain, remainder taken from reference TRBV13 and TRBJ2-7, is AAGVIQSPRHLIKEKRETATLKCYPIPRHDTVYWYQQGPGQDPQFLISFYEKMQSDKGSIPDRFSAQQFSDYHSELNMSSLELGDSALYFCASSFTSGRANYEQYFGPGTRLTVT.

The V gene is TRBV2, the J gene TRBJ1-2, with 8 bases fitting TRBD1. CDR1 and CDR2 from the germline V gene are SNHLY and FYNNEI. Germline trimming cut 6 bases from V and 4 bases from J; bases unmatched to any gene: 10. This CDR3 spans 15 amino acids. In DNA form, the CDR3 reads TGTGCCAGCAGGGAGGGCAGGGGGCAGGGCTATGGCTACACCTTC. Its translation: CASREGRGQGYGYTF.

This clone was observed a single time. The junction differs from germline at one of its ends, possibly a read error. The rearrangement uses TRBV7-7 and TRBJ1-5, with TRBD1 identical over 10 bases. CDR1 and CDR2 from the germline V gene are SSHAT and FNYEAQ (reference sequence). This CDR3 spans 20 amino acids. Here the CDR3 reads CASSLSLTKGTGDFYQPQHF. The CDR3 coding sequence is TGTGCTAGCAGCTTAAGCCTTACCAAAGGGACAGGGGATTTCTATCAGCCCCAGCATTTT.

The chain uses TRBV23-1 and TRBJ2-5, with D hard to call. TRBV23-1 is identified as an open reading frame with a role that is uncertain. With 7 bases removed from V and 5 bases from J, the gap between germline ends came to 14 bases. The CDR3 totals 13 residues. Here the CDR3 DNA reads TGCGCCAGCACCCACCAACCATCGGAGACCCAGTACTTC. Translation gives CASTHQPSETQYF.

CDR3 protein: CASSPIMTSGKPTDTQYF. The CDR3 nucleotides are TGTGCCAGCTCACCAATTATGACTAGCGGGAAACCCACAGATACGCAGTATTTT. The V gene is TRBV18, the J gene TRBJ2-3, with TRBD2 matching 11 bases. Trimming cost V 2 bases and J 2 bases; bases outside gene matches: 9. The CDR3 loop spans 18 amino acids. Germline V gives CDR1 KGHSH, CDR2 LQKENI.

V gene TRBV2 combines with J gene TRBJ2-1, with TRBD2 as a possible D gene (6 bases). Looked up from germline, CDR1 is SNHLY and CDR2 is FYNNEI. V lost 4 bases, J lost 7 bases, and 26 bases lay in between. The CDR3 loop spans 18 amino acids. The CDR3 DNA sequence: TGTGCCAGCAGTGGGTGGCCGGCTCGGGAGTACGAAAGGAATGAGCAGTTCTTC. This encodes CASSGWPAREYERNEQFF.

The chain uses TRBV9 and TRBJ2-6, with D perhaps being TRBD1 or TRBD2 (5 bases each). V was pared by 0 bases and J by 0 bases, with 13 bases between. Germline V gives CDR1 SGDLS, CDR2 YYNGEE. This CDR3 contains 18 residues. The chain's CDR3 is CASSVAARGGSGANVLTF. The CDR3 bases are TGTGCCAGCAGCGTAGCCGCTCGGGGCGGCTCTGGGGCCAACGTCCTGACTTTC.

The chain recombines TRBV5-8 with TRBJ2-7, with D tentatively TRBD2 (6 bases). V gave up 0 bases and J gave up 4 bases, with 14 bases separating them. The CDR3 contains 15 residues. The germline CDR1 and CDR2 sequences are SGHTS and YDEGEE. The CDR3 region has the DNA TGTGCCAGCAGCTTGGCCCCGGGAGTGGCATACGAGCAGTACTTC. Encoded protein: CASSLAPGVAYEQYF.

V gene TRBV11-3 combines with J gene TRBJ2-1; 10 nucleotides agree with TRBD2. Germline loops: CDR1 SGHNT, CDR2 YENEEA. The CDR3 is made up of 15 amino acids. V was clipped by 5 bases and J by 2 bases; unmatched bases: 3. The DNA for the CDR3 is TGTGCCAGCAGCCCCGGACTAGCGGCCTACAATGAGCAGTTCTTC. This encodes CASSPGLAAYNEQFF. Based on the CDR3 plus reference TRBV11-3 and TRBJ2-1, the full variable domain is EAGVVQSPRYKIIEKKQPVAFWCNPISGHNTLYWYLQNLGQGPELLIRYENEEAVDDSQLPKDRFSAERLKGVDSTLKIQPAELGDSAVYLCASSPGLAAYNEQFFGPGTRLTVL.

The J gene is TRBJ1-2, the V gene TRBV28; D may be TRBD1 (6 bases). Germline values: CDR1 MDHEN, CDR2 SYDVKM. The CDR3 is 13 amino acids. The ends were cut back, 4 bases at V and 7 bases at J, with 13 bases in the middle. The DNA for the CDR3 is TGTGCCAGCAGTTACCCGGGACAAACTGGCTACACCTTC. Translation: CASSYPGQTGYTF.

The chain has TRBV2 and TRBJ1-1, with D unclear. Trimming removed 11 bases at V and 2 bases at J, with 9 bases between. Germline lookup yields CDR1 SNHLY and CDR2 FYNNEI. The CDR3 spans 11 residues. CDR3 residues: CACTRNTEAFF. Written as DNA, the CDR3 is TGTGCCTGCACACGAAACACTGAAGCTTTCTTT.

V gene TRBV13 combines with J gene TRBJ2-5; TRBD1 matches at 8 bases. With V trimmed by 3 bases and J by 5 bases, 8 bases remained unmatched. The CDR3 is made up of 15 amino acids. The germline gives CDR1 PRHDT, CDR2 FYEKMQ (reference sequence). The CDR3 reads CASSFSGTGIETQYF. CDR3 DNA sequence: TGTGCCAGCAGCTTCTCCGGGACAGGAATTGAGACCCAGTACTTC.

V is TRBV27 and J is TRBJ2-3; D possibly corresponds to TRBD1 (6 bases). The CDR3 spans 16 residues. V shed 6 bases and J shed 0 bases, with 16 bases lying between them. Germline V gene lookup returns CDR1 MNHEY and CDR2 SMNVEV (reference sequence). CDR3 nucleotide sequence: TGTGCCAGCAGCCGCTCTCCGGGACAAAGCACAGATACGCAGTATTTT. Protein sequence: CASSRSPGQSTDTQYF.

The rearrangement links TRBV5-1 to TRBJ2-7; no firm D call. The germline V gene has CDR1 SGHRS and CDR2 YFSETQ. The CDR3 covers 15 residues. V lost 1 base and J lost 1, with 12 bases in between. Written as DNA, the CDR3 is TGCGCCAGCAGCTTGCGGGTTACCGGTTCCTACGAGCAGTACTTC. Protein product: CASSLRVTGSYEQYF.

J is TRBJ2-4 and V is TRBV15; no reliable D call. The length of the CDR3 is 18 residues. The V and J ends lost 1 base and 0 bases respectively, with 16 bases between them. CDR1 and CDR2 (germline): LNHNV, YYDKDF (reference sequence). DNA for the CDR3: TGTGCCACCAGCAGAGTCGCAAATTCGGGTTTAGCCAAAAACATTCAGTACTTC. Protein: CATSRVANSGLAKNIQYF.

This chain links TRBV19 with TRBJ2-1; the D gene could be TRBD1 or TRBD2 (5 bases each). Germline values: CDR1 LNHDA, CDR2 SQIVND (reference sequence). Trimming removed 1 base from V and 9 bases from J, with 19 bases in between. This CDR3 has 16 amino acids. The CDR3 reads CASSIGLNTGAAEQFF. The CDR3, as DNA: TGTGCCAGTAGTATAGGACTCAACACCGGGGCAGCTGAGCAGTTCTTC. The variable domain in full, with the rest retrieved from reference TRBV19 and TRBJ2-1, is DGGITQSPKYLFRKEGQNVTLSCEQNLNHDAMYWYRQDPGQGLRLIYYSQIVNDFQKGDIAEGYSVSREKKESFPLTVTSAQKNPTAFYLCASSIGLNTGAAEQFFGPGTRLTVL.

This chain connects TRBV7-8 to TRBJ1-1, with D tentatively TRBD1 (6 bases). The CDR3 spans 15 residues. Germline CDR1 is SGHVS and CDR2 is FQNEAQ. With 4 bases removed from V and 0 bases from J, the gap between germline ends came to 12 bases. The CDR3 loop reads CASSWTAFMNTEAFF. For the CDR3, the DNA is TGTGCCAGCAGCTGGACAGCGTTCATGAACACTGAAGCTTTCTTT.

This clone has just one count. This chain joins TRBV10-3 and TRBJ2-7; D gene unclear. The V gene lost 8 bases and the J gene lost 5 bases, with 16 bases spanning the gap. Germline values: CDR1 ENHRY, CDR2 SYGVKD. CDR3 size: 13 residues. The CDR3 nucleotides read TGTGCCATCGCCGGCGAAGAGCTCGACGAGCAGTACTTC. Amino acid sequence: CAIAGEELDEQYF.

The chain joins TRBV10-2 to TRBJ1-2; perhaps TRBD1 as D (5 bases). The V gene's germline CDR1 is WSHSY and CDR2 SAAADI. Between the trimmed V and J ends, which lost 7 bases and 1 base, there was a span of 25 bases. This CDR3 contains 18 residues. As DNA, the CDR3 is TGCGCCAGCACCGAAGGAGGCTTCGGGGCCCACTTTAACTATGGCTACACCTTC. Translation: CASTEGGFGAHFNYGYTF.

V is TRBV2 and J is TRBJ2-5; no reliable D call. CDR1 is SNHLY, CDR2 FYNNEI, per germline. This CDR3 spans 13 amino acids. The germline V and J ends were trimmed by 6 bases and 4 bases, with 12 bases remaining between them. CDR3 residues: CASRLRVGETQYF. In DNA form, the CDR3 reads TGTGCCAGCAGGCTCCGGGTAGGAGAGACCCAGTACTTC. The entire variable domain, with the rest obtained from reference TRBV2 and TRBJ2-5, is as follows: EPEVTQTPSHQVTQMGQEVILRCVPISNHLYFYWYRQILGQKVEFLVSFYNNEISEKSEIFDDQFSVERPDGSNFTLKIRSTKLEDSAMYFCASRLRVGETQYFGPGTRLLVL.

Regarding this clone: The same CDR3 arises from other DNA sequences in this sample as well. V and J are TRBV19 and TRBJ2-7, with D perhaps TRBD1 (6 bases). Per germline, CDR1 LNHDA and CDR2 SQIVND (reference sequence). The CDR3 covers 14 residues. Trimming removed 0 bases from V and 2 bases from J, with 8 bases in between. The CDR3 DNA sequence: TGTGCCAGTAGTATAGAACAGGGCGCCTACGAGCAGTACTTC. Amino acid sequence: CASSIEQGAYEQYF.

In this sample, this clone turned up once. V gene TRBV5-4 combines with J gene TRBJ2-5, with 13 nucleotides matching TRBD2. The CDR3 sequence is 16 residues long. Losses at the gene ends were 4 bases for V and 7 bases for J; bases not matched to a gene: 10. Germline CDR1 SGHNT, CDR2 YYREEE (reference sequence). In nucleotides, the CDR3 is TGTGCCAGCAGCCCGGGACTAGCGGGACCCGTCGGGACCCAGTACTTC. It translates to CASSPGLAGPVGTQYF.

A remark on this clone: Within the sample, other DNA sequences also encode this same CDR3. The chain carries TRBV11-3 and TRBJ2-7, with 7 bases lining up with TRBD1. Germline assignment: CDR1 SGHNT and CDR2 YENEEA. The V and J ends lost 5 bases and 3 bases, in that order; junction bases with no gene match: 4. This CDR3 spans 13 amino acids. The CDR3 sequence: CASSLRDSYEQYF. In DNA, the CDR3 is TGTGCCAGCAGCCTAAGGGACAGCTACGAGCAGTACTTC.

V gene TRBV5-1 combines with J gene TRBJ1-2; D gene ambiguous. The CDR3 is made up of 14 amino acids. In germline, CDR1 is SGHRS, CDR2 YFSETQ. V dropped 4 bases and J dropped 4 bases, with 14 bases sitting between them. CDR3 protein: CASSPPGSLYGYTF. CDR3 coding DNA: TGCGCCAGCAGCCCCCCCGGATCCCTCTATGGCTACACCTTC. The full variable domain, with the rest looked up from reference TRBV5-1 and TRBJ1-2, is KAGVTQTPRYLIKTRGQQVTLSCSPISGHRSVSWYQQTPGQGLQFLFEYFSETQRNKGNFPGRFSGRQFSNSRSEMNVSTLELGDSALYLCASSPPGSLYGYTFGSGTRLTVV.

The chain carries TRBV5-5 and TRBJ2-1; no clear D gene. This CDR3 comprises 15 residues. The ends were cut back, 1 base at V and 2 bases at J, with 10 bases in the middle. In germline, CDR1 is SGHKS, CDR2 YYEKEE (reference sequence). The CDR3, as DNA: TGTGCCAGCAGCTTGTTGTCAGGAGCCTACAATGAGCAGTTCTTC. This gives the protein CASSLLSGAYNEQFF.